Listed below are T cell receptor beta chains from one sample, sequenced in a study of T cells in localized non-small cell lung cancer. The method was immunoSEQ multiplex PCR; TCRdb's version includes in-frame clones alone and lacks a portion of them. This table has tens of thousands of clones, roughly 86% appearing once. The sample was peripheral blood, taken before any cancer treatment. The receptors stem from a female donor of 60 years or more with stage I squamous cell lung carcinoma. The CDR3 runs from the conserved cysteine through the conserved F or W. Fields, in order: J gene, D gene, V gene, clone size, CDR3 protein, CDR3 DNA. A D gene is named only where the DNA matches it firmly. Size tells how often a clone was seen (once, few, many) or the class of an expanded clone, and some rows leave it out.

J gene: TRBJ2-2
D gene: TRBD1
V gene: TRBV4-1
clone size: .
CDR3 protein: CASLPTGTGSTGELFF
CDR3 DNA: TGCGCCAGCCTCCCAACCGGGACAGGCAGCACCGGGGAGCTGTTTTTT

J gene: TRBJ2-3
D gene: .
V gene: TRBV19
clone size: .
CDR3 protein: CASSTKADTQYF
CDR3 DNA: TGTGCCAGTAGTACAAAGGCAGATACGCAGTATTTT

J gene: TRBJ2-5
D gene: TRBD2
V gene: TRBV5-4
clone size: .
CDR3 protein: CASSPQLAQETQYF
CDR3 DNA: TGTGCCAGCAGCCCGCAACTAGCGCAAGAGACCCAGTACTTC

J gene: TRBJ2-5
D gene: TRBD1
V gene: TRBV7-9
clone size: .
CDR3 protein: CASSSGQGVETQYF
CDR3 DNA: TGTGCCAGCAGCTCGGGACAGGGAGTAGAGACCCAGTACTTC

J gene: TRBJ2-4
D gene: TRBD1
V gene: TRBV29-1
clone size: .
CDR3 protein: CSVQDRSKNIQYF
CDR3 DNA: TGCAGCGTTCAGGACAGGAGCAAAAACATTCAGTACTTC

J gene: TRBJ2-7
D gene: TRBD2
V gene: TRBV27
clone size: few
CDR3 protein: CASSPGTSVASYEQYF
CDR3 DNA: TGTGCCAGCAGTCCAGGGACTAGCGTGGCCTCCTACGAGCAGTACTTC

J gene: TRBJ1-1
D gene: .
V gene: TRBV30
clone size: .
CDR3 protein: CAWRLLRLNTEAFF
CDR3 DNA: TGTGCCTGGAGGCTATTGCGACTAAACACTGAAGCTTTCTTT

J gene: TRBJ2-7
D gene: .
V gene: TRBV7-9
clone size: .
CDR3 protein: CASSLWVGVEGSYEQYF
CDR3 DNA: TGTGCCAGCAGCTTATGGGTAGGGGTAGAGGGCTCCTACGAGCAGTACTTC

J gene: TRBJ2-3
D gene: .
V gene: TRBV11-2
clone size: .
CDR3 protein: CASSPVDTQYF
CDR3 DNA: TGTGCCAGCAGCCCTGTAGATACGCAGTATTTT

J gene: TRBJ2-4
D gene: .
V gene: TRBV2
clone size: .
CDR3 protein: CAAMVGDLAKNIQYF
CDR3 DNA: TGTGCCGCGATGGTGGGAGACTTAGCCAAAAACATTCAGTACTTC

J gene: TRBJ2-7
D gene: .
V gene: TRBV7-2
clone size: .
CDR3 protein: CASSLDFSDYEQYF
CDR3 DNA: TGTGCCAGCAGCTTAGATTTTTCCGACTACGAGCAGTACTTC

J gene: TRBJ2-7
D gene: TRBD1
V gene: TRBV5-4
clone size: .
CDR3 protein: CASTQQGAHNEQYF
CDR3 DNA: TGTGCCAGCACTCAACAGGGGGCGCATAATGAGCAGTACTTC

J gene: TRBJ1-1
D gene: .
V gene: TRBV7-2
clone size: .
CDR3 protein: CASSLAVQGSEAFF
CDR3 DNA: TGTGCCAGCAGCTTAGCCGTCCAGGGAAGTGAAGCTTTCTTT

J gene: TRBJ2-5
D gene: TRBD2
V gene: TRBV7-9
clone size: .
CDR3 protein: CASSLGGGRETQYF
CDR3 DNA: TGTGCCAGCAGCTTGGGCGGGGGTAGGGAGACCCAGTACTTC

J gene: TRBJ2-5
D gene: TRBD2
V gene: TRBV12-5
clone size: .
CDR3 protein: CASGPGLAQETQYF
CDR3 DNA: TGTGCTAGTGGACCCGGACTAGCGCAAGAGACCCAGTACTTC

J gene: TRBJ2-1
D gene: TRBD2
V gene: TRBV5-4
clone size: .
CDR3 protein: CASSLDASGRYFF
CDR3 DNA: TGTGCCAGCAGCTTGGATGCTAGCGGGAGATATTTCTTC

J gene: TRBJ2-3
D gene: .
V gene: TRBV18
clone size: .
CDR3 protein: CASSTGGHTQYF
CDR3 DNA: TGTGCCAGCAGCACAGGCGGCCATACGCAGTATTTT

J gene: TRBJ2-1
D gene: .
V gene: TRBV7-9
clone size: .
CDR3 protein: CASREGSSSYNEQFF
CDR3 DNA: TGTGCCAGCAGAGAAGGATCCAGCTCCTACAATGAGCAGTTCTTC

J gene: TRBJ2-1
D gene: TRBD1
V gene: TRBV9
clone size: once
CDR3 protein: CASSPRDRRNNEQFF
CDR3 DNA: TGTGCCAGCAGCCCCCGGGACAGGAGAAACAATGAGCAGTTCTTC

J gene: TRBJ2-5
D gene: .
V gene: TRBV5-1
clone size: .
CDR3 protein: CASSLSQSEETQYF
CDR3 DNA: TGCGCCAGCAGCTTAAGTCAGTCGGAAGAGACCCAGTACTTC

J gene: TRBJ2-1
D gene: .
V gene: TRBV18
clone size: .
CDR3 protein: CASSPRGVGGPMANEQFF
CDR3 DNA: TGTGCCAGCTCACCAAGGGGTGTAGGCGGCCCGATGGCCAATGAGCAGTTCTTC

J gene: TRBJ2-5
D gene: TRBD2
V gene: TRBV25-1
clone size: .
CDR3 protein: CASSEGTSGQETQYF
CDR3 DNA: TGTGCCAGCAGTGAAGGTACTAGCGGACAAGAGACCCAGTACTTC

J gene: TRBJ2-2
D gene: .
V gene: TRBV7-2
clone size: once
CDR3 protein: CASQPGPNTGELFF
CDR3 DNA: TGTGCCAGCCAACCGGGCCCGAACACCGGGGAGCTGTTTTTT

J gene: TRBJ1-4
D gene: .
V gene: TRBV30
clone size: once
CDR3 protein: CAWSIGVEKLFF
CDR3 DNA: TGTGCCTGGAGTATAGGGGTGGAAAAACTGTTTTTT

J gene: TRBJ1-4
D gene: .
V gene: TRBV19
clone size: once
CDR3 protein: CASSIQTGANEKLFF
CDR3 DNA: TGTGCCAGTAGTATCCAGACGGGTGCTAATGAAAAACTGTTTTTT

J gene: TRBJ1-1
D gene: TRBD1
V gene: TRBV30
clone size: few
CDR3 protein: CACTGQGLNTEAFF
CDR3 DNA: TGTGCCTGCACTGGACAGGGGCTGAACACTGAAGCTTTCTTT

J gene: TRBJ2-6
D gene: .
V gene: TRBV7-6
clone size: .
CDR3 protein: CASSPGPGASASGANVLTF
CDR3 DNA: TGTGCCAGCAGCCCCGGGCCGGGGGCCTCAGCCTCTGGGGCCAACGTCCTGACTTTC

J gene: TRBJ2-7
D gene: .
V gene: TRBV19
clone size: .
CDR3 protein: CASSTTYGATYEQYF
CDR3 DNA: TGTGCCAGTAGCACAACCTACGGGGCCACCTACGAGCAGTACTTC

J gene: TRBJ1-3
D gene: .
V gene: TRBV28
clone size: .
CDR3 protein: CASSPGQTGNTIYF
CDR3 DNA: TGTGCCAGCAGTCCCGGACAGACTGGAAACACCATATATTTT

J gene: TRBJ1-3
D gene: .
V gene: TRBV5-4
clone size: .
CDR3 protein: CASSLEAGRWGNTIYF
CDR3 DNA: TGTGCCAGCAGCTTGGAAGCGGGGCGGTGGGGAAACACCATATATTTT

J gene: TRBJ1-1
D gene: .
V gene: TRBV7-2
clone size: .
CDR3 protein: CASSDRLRGDTEAFF
CDR3 DNA: TGTGCCAGCAGCGACCGACTTAGAGGAGACACTGAAGCTTTCTTT

J gene: TRBJ2-3
D gene: .
V gene: TRBV15
clone size: .
CDR3 protein: CATGVTGSTDTQYF
CDR3 DNA: TGTGCCACCGGGGTGACAGGTAGCACAGATACGCAGTATTTT

J gene: TRBJ2-5
D gene: .
V gene: TRBV13
clone size: .
CDR3 protein: CASSLFGRGVRETQYF
CDR3 DNA: TGTGCCAGCAGCTTATTTGGAAGGGGGGTTCGGGAGACCCAGTACTTC

J gene: TRBJ1-5
D gene: TRBD1
V gene: TRBV2
clone size: .
CDR3 protein: CASSGQGAGQPQHF
CDR3 DNA: TGTGCCAGCAGTGGGCAGGGGGCAGGGCAGCCCCAGCATTTT

J gene: TRBJ2-1
D gene: .
V gene: TRBV4-3
clone size: .
CDR3 protein: CASSQEGGLSYNEQFF
CDR3 DNA: TGCGCCAGCAGCCAAGAAGGCGGGCTCTCCTACAATGAGCAGTTCTTC

J gene: TRBJ1-4
D gene: .
V gene: TRBV21-1
clone size: few
CDR3 protein: CASAGQSANEKLFF
CDR3 DNA: TGTGCCAGCGCAGGACAGTCCGCTAATGAAAAACTGTTTTTT

J gene: TRBJ2-1
D gene: TRBD1
V gene: TRBV19
clone size: .
CDR3 protein: CASSIRAGGGYNEQFF
CDR3 DNA: TGTGCCAGTAGTATACGGGCAGGGGGCGGTTACAATGAGCAGTTCTTC

J gene: TRBJ2-3
D gene: .
V gene: TRBV4-3
clone size: once
CDR3 protein: CATSTSSSSTDTQYF
CDR3 DNA: TGCGCCACCTCCACTAGCAGCTCTAGCACAGATACGCAGTATTTT

J gene: TRBJ1-2
D gene: .
V gene: TRBV9
clone size: .
CDR3 protein: CASSVDPGWQAGYTF
CDR3 DNA: TGTGCCAGCAGCGTGGACCCGGGATGGCAGGCCGGCTACACCTTC

J gene: TRBJ2-1
D gene: TRBD2
V gene: TRBV11-3
clone size: .
CDR3 protein: CASSPRLAGDSEQFF
CDR3 DNA: TGTGCCAGCAGCCCTAGACTAGCGGGAGATTCTGAGCAGTTCTTC

J gene: TRBJ2-6
D gene: .
V gene: TRBV7-3
clone size: .
CDR3 protein: CASSLTGPSGANVLTF
CDR3 DNA: TGTGCCAGCAGCTTAACGGGACCCTCTGGGGCCAACGTCCTGACTTTC

J gene: TRBJ1-2
D gene: .
V gene: TRBV7-6
clone size: .
CDR3 protein: CASSLDSGYGYTF
CDR3 DNA: TGTGCCAGCAGCTTAGATAGCGGCTATGGCTACACCTTC

J gene: TRBJ1-3
D gene: TRBD1
V gene: TRBV7-2
clone size: .
CDR3 protein: CASSTRDSPGNTIYF
CDR3 DNA: TGTGCCAGCAGCACTCGGGACAGCCCTGGAAACACCATATATTTT